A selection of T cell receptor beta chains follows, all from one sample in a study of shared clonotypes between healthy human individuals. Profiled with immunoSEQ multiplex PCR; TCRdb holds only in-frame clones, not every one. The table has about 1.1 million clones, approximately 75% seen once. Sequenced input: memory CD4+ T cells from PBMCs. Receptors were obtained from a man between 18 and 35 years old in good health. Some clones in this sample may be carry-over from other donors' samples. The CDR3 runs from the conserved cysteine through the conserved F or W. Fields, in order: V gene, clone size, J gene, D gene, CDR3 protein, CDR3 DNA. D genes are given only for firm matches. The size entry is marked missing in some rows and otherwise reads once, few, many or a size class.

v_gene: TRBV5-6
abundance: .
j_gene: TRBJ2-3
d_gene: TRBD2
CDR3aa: CASSPVSGRGNTDTQYF
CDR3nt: TGTGCCAGCAGCCCCGTTTCGGGGCGGGGGAACACAGATACGCAGTATTTT

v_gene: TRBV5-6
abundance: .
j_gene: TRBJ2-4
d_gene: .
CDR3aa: CASSSGLAKNIQYF
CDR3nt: TGTGCCAGCAGCTCTGGACTAGCCAAAAACATTCAGTACTTC

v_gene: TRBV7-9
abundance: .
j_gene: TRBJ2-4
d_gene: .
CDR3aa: CASSNRGPKNIQYF
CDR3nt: TGTGCCAGCAGCAACCGTGGGCCCAAAAACATTCAGTACTTC

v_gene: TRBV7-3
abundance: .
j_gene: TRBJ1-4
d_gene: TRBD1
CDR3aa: CASSSTGGPNEKLFF
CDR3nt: TGTGCCAGCAGCTCAACAGGGGGTCCTAATGAAAAACTGTTTTTT

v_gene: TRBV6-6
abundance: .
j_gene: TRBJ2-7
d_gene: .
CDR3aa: CASSLQLESRVGEQYF
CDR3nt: TGTGCCAGCAGTCTCCAGCTGGAGAGCAGGGTTGGCGAGCAGTACTTC

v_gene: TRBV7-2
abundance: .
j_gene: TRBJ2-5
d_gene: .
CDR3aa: CASSLVRQGFETQYF
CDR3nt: TGTGCCAGCAGCTTAGTGAGGCAGGGGTTCGAGACCCAGTACTTC

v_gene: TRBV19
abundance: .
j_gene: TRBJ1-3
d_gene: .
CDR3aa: CASSIASGNTIYF
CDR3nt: TGTGCCAGTAGTATAGCTTCGGGAAACACCATATATTTT

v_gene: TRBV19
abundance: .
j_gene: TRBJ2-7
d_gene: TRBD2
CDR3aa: CARPSGNTAYEQYF
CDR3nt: TGTGCCAGGCCAAGCGGGAATACGGCCTACGAGCAGTACTTC

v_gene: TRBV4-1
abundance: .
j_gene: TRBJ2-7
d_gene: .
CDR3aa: CASQRDSRGSYEQYF
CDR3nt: TGCGCCAGCCAGCGGGACAGCCGAGGGAGCTACGAGCAGTACTTC

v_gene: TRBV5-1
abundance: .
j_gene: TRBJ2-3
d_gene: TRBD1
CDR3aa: CASSSGQGDTQYF
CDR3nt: TGCGCCAGCAGCTCGGGACAGGGGGATACGCAGTATTTT

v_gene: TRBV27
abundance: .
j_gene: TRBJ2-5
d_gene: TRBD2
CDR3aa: CASSWTSGGAGQETQYF
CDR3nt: TGTGCCAGCAGTTGGACTAGCGGGGGGGCGGGCCAAGAGACCCAGTACTTC

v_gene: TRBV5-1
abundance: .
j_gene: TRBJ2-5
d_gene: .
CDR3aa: CASSQGGSPVETQYF
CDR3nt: TGCGCCAGCAGCCAGGGGGGCAGTCCTGTGGAGACCCAGTACTTC

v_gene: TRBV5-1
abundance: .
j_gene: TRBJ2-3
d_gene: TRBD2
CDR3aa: CASSDLARSGRNRADTQYF
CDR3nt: TGCGCCAGCAGCGATCTAGCCCGTAGCGGGAGGAATAGAGCAGATACGCAGTATTTT

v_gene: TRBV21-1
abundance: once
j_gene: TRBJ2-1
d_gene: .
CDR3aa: CASSTTCSWTGVGWRNEQFF
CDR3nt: TGTGCCAGCAGCACCACTTGCAGCTGGACAGGGGTCGGGTGGAGGAATGAGCAGTTCTTC

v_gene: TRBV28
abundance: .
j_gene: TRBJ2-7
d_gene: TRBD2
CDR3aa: CASSLAGGAREQYF
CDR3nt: TGTGCCAGCAGCTTAGCGGGAGGGGCGCGCGAGCAGTACTTC

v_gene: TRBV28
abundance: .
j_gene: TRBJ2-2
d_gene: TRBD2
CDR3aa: CASSSPAGGKNTGELFF
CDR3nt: TGTGCCAGCAGTTCTCCGGCGGGAGGCAAAAACACCGGGGAGCTGTTTTTT

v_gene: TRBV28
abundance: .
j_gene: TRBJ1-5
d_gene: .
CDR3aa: CASSLWDRRHF
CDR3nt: TGTGCCAGCAGTTTATGGGACCGCCGGCATTTT

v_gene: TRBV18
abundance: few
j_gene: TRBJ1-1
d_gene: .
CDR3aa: CASSPSLGRNTEAFF
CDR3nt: TGTGCCAGCTCACCCTCCCTTGGACGGAACACTGAAGCTTTCTTT

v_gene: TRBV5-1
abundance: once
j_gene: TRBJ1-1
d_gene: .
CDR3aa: CASSFYSMNTEAFF
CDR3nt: TGCGCCAGCAGCTTTTATAGCATGAACACTGAAGCTTTCTTT

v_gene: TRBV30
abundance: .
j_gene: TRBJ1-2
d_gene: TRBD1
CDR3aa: CAWRPQGAGYGYTF
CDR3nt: TGTGCCTGGAGGCCGCAGGGGGCTGGCTATGGCTACACCTTC

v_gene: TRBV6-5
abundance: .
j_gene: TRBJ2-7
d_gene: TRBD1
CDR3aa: CASSQDRGRYEQYF
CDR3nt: TGTGCCAGCAGCCAGGACAGGGGACGCTACGAGCAGTACTTC

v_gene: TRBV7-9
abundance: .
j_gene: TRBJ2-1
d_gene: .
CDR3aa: CASSTTGAYQFF
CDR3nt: TGTGCCAGCAGCACCACGGGCGCATATCAGTTCTTC

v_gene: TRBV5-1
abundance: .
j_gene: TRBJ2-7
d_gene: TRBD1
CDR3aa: CASSLEGQGRGEQYF
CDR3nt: TGCGCCAGCAGCCTGGAGGGACAGGGAAGAGGCGAGCAGTACTTC

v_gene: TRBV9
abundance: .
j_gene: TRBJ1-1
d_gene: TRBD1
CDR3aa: CASGSTGTEAFF
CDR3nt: TGTGCCAGCGGATCGACAGGGACTGAAGCTTTCTTT

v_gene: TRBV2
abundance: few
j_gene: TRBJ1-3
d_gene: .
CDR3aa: CASSSSGVPGNTIYF
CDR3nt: TGTGCCAGCAGCTCATCAGGGGTTCCTGGAAACACCATATATTTT

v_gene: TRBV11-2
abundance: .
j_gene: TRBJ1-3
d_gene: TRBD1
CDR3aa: CASSANRDRGRNTIYF
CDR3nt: TGTGCCAGCAGCGCAAACCGGGACAGGGGGAGGAACACCATATATTTT

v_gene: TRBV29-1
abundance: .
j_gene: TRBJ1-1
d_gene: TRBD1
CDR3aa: CSVEWSGGDTEAFF
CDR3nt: TGCAGCGTTGAGTGGTCAGGGGGCGACACTGAAGCTTTCTTT

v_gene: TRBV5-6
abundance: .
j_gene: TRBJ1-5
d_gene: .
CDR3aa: CASSLDDRRRNQPQHF
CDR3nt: TGTGCCAGCAGCTTGGATGATAGACGGAGGAACCAGCCCCAGCATTTT

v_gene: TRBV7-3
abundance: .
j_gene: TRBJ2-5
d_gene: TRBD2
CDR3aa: CASSQGVGLAGGETQYF
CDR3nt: TGTGCCAGCAGCCAAGGGGTCGGACTAGCGGGAGGAGAGACCCAGTACTTC

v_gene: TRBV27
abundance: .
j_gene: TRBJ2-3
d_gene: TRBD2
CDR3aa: CASIKRGGLTDTQYF
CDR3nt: TGTGCCAGCATCAAACGGGGGGGCCTGACAGATACGCAGTATTTT

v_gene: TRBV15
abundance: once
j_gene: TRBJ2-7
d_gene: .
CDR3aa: CATSRDLGSRLAEQYF
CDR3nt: TGTGCCACCAGCAGAGATCTAGGGAGTCGTCTCGCCGAGCAGTACTTC

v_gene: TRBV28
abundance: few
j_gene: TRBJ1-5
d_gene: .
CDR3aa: CASSIGPLNQPQHF
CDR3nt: TGTGCCAGCAGTATAGGCCCCCTCAATCAGCCCCAGCATTTT

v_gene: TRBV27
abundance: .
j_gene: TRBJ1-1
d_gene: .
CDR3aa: CASSLRTVAMNTEAFF
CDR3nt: TGTGCCAGCAGTTTACGAACAGTCGCTATGAACACTGAAGCTTTCTTT

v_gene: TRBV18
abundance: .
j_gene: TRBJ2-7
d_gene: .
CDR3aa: CASSPPRGYYEQYF
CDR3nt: TGTGCCAGCTCACCACCAAGGGGGTACTACGAGCAGTACTTC

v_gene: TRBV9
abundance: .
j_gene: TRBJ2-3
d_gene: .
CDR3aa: CASSVSGLSADTQYF
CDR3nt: TGTGCCAGCAGCGTATCAGGGTTGAGTGCAGATACGCAGTATTTT

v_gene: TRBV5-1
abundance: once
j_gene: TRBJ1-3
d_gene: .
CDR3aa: CASSAASSGNTIYF
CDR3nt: TGCGCCAGCAGCGCGGCCAGCTCTGGAAACACCATATATTTT

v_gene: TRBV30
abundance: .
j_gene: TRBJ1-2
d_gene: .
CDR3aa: CAWAPGISGYTF
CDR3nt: TGTGCCTGGGCTCCAGGGATATCCGGCTACACCTTC

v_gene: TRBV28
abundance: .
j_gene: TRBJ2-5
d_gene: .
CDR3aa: CASSPQWGGSLETQYF
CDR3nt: TGTGCCAGCAGTCCCCAGTGGGGGGGCTCTCTGGAGACCCAGTACTTC

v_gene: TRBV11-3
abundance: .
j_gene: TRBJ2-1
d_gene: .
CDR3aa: CASSLSEYNEQFF
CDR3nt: TGTGCCAGCAGCTTGTCCGAATACAATGAGCAGTTCTTC

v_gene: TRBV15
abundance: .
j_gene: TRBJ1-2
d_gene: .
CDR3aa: CATSRGTLGITSGYTF
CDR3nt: TGTGCCACCAGCAGGGGTACTCTTGGAATTACTTCGGGGTACACCTTC

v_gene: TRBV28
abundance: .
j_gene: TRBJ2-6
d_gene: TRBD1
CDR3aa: CASSLTTGGPGANVLTF
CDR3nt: TGTGCCAGCAGTTTAACGACAGGGGGGCCGGGGGCCAACGTCCTGACTTTC

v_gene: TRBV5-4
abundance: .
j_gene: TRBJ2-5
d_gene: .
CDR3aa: CASSQQTHEETQYF
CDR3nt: TGTGCCAGCAGCCAACAGACCCACGAAGAGACCCAGTACTTC

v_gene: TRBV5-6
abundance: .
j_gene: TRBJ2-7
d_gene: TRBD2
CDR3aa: CASSLGPGGEKQYF
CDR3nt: TGTGCCAGCAGCTTGGGACCGGGAGGGGAAAAGCAGTACTTC

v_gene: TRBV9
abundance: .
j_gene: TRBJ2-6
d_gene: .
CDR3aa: CASSVVRNVEGRASGANVLTF
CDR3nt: TGTGCCAGCAGCGTAGTACGGAATGTTGAGGGACGAGCTTCTGGGGCCAACGTCCTGACTTTC

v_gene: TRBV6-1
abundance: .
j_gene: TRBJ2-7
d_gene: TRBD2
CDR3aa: CASLKREKNEQYF
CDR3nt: TGTGCCAGCCTAAAGCGGGAGAAGAACGAGCAGTACTTC

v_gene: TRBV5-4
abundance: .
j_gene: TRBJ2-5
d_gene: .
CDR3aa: CASSLTGGVRGETQYF
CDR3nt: TGTGCCAGCAGCCTGACAGGTGGGGTTAGAGGAGAGACCCAGTACTTC

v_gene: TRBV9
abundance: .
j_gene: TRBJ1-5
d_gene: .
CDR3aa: CASGPGVHSNQPQHF
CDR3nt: TGTGCCAGCGGGCCAGGTGTTCATAGCAATCAGCCCCAGCATTTT

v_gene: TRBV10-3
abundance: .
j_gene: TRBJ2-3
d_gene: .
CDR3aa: CAISDRGDTQYF
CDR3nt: TGTGCCATCAGTGACAGGGGAGATACGCAGTATTTT